This T cell receptor beta chain was profiled in a study of cytomegalovirus exposure and HLA in healthy donors. Study information: An early release of data contained about 85 million unique TCRs, which came from HLA-typed donors. Study-level results: In an earlier analysis, most TCR beta V segments were productive about 90% or about 30% of the time. A later analysis linked fewer than 20,000 TCR beta sequences to HLA alleles at 0.05 false discovery rate. DRB1 had the most TCR associations and HLA-C the fewest, a later analysis found, with rates varying by HLA locus.

In germline, CDR1 is SSHAT, CDR2 FNYEAQ (reference sequence). The CDR3 sequence is 13 residues long. Primers: 60 Vbeta forward and 13 Jbeta reverse. The data were produced by immunoSEQ multiplex PCR, yet TCRdb's version contains in-frame clones alone and is incomplete. The sample includes 150,000 to 200,000 clones, around 78% of them seen just once. Note on this clone: Its antigen remains unidentified. Compared with germline, one end of the junction differs, possibly owing to a read error.

The sequenced material came from PBMCs. The gene calls are TRBV7-7 and TRBJ2-1; maybe TRBD1 (6 bases). The receptor's source is a man younger than 40 in good health and CMV-seronegative. The CDR3 DNA follows: TGTGCTAGCAGCTTAGGGGACAACAATGAGCAGTTCTTC. It yields the protein CASSLGDNNEQFF.